Sequencing of this T cell receptor beta chain was carried out in a study of metastatic and nonmetastatic thyroid tumors. Overall study results and limits: Relative to benign nodules, malignant thyroid tumors were reportedly characterized by significantly elevated TCR beta diversity in blood and tumor.

In its sample, this clone was seen many times. Its target is unknown. CDR3 length: 11 residues. Germline lookup yields CDR1 MNHNS and CDR2 SASEGT. V was clipped by 3 bases and J by 4 bases, with 4 bases between them. TCRdb reassembled clones from the PCR reads with MiXCR. Of over 15,000 clones in the sample, around 35% were seen once. The entire patient cohort was treatment-naive prior to thyroid surgery. Sequenced: tumor tissue. This clonotype was obtained from a female donor with papillary thyroid cancer or a benign thyroid nodule (not recorded which). Some clones in this sample may be carry-over from other donors' samples. The chain links TRBV6-1 to TRBJ2-7, with D unresolved. CDR3 residues: CASSEGYEQYF. The CDR3, as DNA: TGTGCCAGCAGTGAGGGTTACGAGCAGTACTTC.